The 20 T cell receptor beta chains presented below share a single source sample, sequenced in a study of CD8 T cells in Susac syndrome. The RNA input was about 0.5 to 1 ug, and it was reverse transcribed with random hexamers. TCRdb re-derived calls from the immunoSEQ multiplex PCR reads in MiXCR, one entry per CDR3 protein. The repertoire consists of approximately 200,000 distinct CDR3 sequences, with roughly 94% occurring once and the leading ten covering around 0.082%. Sequenced: CD4+ T cells from PBMCs. The receptors originated from a human donor with multiple sclerosis.

The V gene is TRBV30, the J gene TRBJ1-6; weak D call: TRBD1 (6 bases). The V end lost 7 bases, the J end lost 5 bases, and 12 bases lay between the germline ends. Per the germline V gene, CDR1 is GTSNPN and CDR2 is SVGIG (reference sequence). The CDR3 has 13 amino acids. CDR3 sequence (DNA): TGTGCCTTCTCCGGACAGAATAATTCACCCCTCCACTTT. This translates into CAFSGQNNSPLHF.

This clonotype was seen only once. This chain links TRBV9 with TRBJ1-2; no definite D call. Germline values: CDR1 SGDLS, CDR2 YYNGEE. Trimming shortened V by 0 bases and J by 2 bases, and 8 bases separated the two germline ends. The CDR3 runs 14 residues. Here the CDR3 reads CASSVGWTNYGYTF. The CDR3 DNA reads TGTGCCAGCAGCGTAGGTTGGACCAACTATGGCTACACCTTC.

The chain links TRBV30 to TRBJ1-2; 7 positions match TRBD1. Germline V gives CDR1 GTSNPN, CDR2 SVGIG (reference sequence). V gave up 2 bases and J gave up 7 bases; unmatched junction bases: 7. The CDR3 is made up of 13 amino acids. CDR3 coding DNA: TGTGCCTGGAGTACCGAGACAGGGTTTGGCTACACCTTC. Residues: CAWSTETGFGYTF.

This clonotype was counted between two and nine times. The chain employs TRBV7-2 and TRBJ2-7; D possibly corresponds to TRBD2 (5 bases). Between the trimmed V and J ends, which lost 2 bases and 6 bases, there was a span of 14 bases. The CDR3 covers 14 residues. Germline-derived CDR1 and CDR2 are SGHTA and FQGNSA. For the CDR3, the DNA is TGTGCCAGCAGCTTAATCTGGGAGAAGGGCGAGCAGTACGTC. It yields the protein CASSLIWEKGEQYV.

This chain connects TRBV29-1 to TRBJ2-3, with D uncertain. This CDR3 spans 14 amino acids. Germline CDR1 is SQVTM and CDR2 is ANQGSEA. The V gene lost 2 bases and the J gene lost 0 bases, with 9 bases spanning the gap. CDR3: CSVERWASTDTQYF. The CDR3 DNA sequence: TGCAGCGTTGAACGATGGGCTAGCACAGATACGCAGTATTTT.

This clonotype was seen only once. The V call is TRBV20-1, the J call TRBJ2-3; unclear D gene. V was trimmed by 3 bases and J by 0 bases, leaving 13 bases between them. The CDR3 covers 15 residues. CDR1 DFQATT and CDR2 SNEGSKA come from the germline V gene (reference sequence). CDR3 nucleotides: TGCAGTGCTAGTTCGGCCGATTCTAGCACAGATACGCAGTATTTT. This codes for CSASSADSSTDTQYF.

The rearrangement uses TRBV30 and TRBJ2-2, with D possibly TRBD1 on 7 matching bases. The length of the CDR3 is 14 residues. With 7 bases removed from V and 1 base from J, the gap between germline ends came to 13 bases. CDR1 is GTSNPN, CDR2 SVGIG, per germline (reference sequence). The CDR3 sequence is CASGGGVNTGELFF. The DNA for the CDR3 is TGTGCCTCAGGAGGGGGCGTGAACACCGGGGAGCTGTTTTTT. The variable domain in full, with the rest retrieved from reference TRBV30 and TRBJ2-2, is SQTIHQWPATLVQPVGSPLSLECTVEGTSNPNLYWYRQAAGRGLQLLFYSVGIGQISSEVPQNLSASRPQDRQFILSSKKLLLSDSGFYLCASGGGVNTGELFFGEGSRLTVL.

The chain carries TRBV5-4 and TRBJ1-1; D might be TRBD1 (5 bases). Trimming cost V 2 bases and J 2 bases, with 10 bases left between them. Germline CDR1 SGHNT, CDR2 YYREEE (reference sequence). The CDR3 covers 14 residues. The CDR3 spells CASSFGGDNTEAFF. The CDR3 region has the DNA TGTGCCAGCAGCTTCGGGGGAGATAACACTGAAGCTTTCTTT.

The rearrangement links TRBV18 to TRBJ2-3; D remains unclear. From germline, CDR1 is KGHSH and CDR2 LQKENI. This CDR3 region has 14 residues. V was pared by 0 bases and J by 4 bases, with 8 bases between. This CDR3 reads CASSPPSSPDTQYF. Written as DNA, the CDR3 is TGTGCCAGCTCACCACCGTCATCACCAGATACGCAGTATTTT.

This clonotype was seen once. This chain uses TRBV30 with TRBJ2-5, with 14 bases fitting TRBD2. The germline V gene has CDR1 GTSNPN and CDR2 SVGIG (reference sequence). The CDR3 contains 15 residues. After removal of 3 bases from V and 4 bases from J, the junction contained 4 bases not matched to a gene. Here the CDR3 reads CAWSLGTSGGETQYF. CDR3 coding DNA: TGTGCCTGGAGCCTAGGGACTAGCGGGGGAGAGACCCAGTACTTC.

The chain combines TRBV20-1 with TRBJ2-3, with D possibly matching TRBD1 (6 bases). V gave up 7 bases and J gave up 3 bases, with 14 bases separating them. The CDR3 covers 13 residues. CDR1 is DFQATT and CDR2 is SNEGSKA in the germline V gene (reference sequence). The DNA of the CDR3 is TGCAGTGTCCCCAAGAGGGGGACAGATACGCAGTATTTT. Its translation: CSVPKRGTDTQYF.

The chain joins TRBV15 to TRBJ1-2; D is uncertain. The CDR3 runs 14 residues. Per germline, CDR1 LNHNV and CDR2 YYDKDF (reference sequence). V was pared by 0 bases and J by 6 bases, with 11 bases between. CDR3 sequence: CATSRDPKGDGYTF. CDR3 DNA: TGTGCCACCAGCAGAGATCCGAAGGGAGATGGCTACACCTTC. The variable domain in full, completed from reference TRBV15 and TRBJ1-2, reads DAMVIQNPRYQVTQFGKPVTLSCSQTLNHNVMYWYQQKSSQAPKLLFHYYDKDFNNEADTPDNFQSRRPNTSFCFLDIRSPGLGDTAMYLCATSRDPKGDGYTFGSGTRLTVV.

This chain uses TRBV11-1 with TRBJ1-6; D is undetermined. This CDR3 region has 14 residues. With 5 bases removed from V and 7 bases from J, the gap between germline ends came to 12 bases. In germline, CDR1 is SGHAT, CDR2 FQDESV (reference sequence). The DNA for the CDR3 is TGTGCCAGCAGCAACGGGCCGAGGAATTCACCCCTCCACTTT. Translation: CASSNGPRNSPLHF.

The chain couples TRBV5-6 to TRBJ1-2; TRBD1 is a possible D gene (5 bases). There are 15 residues in the CDR3. Trimming left V 7 bases short and J 4 bases short, with 20 bases between. Germline lookup yields CDR1 SGHDT and CDR2 YYEEEE. The DNA for the CDR3 is TGTGCCAGCCGGTCAGGGAAAAGGGGCAGCTATGGCTACACCTTC. Translated, it gives CASRSGKRGSYGYTF.

The chain employs TRBV30 and TRBJ1-6; D might be TRBD1 (6 bases). The CDR3 has 13 residues. Deletions cut 0 bases from V and 9 bases from J, with 9 bases between. Germline lookup yields CDR1 GTSNPN and CDR2 SVGIG (reference sequence). This chain's CDR3 is CAWSVGGSSPLHF. CDR3 in DNA: TGTGCCTGGAGTGTAGGGGGGAGTTCACCCCTCCACTTT.

The chain uses TRBV19 and TRBJ1-2, with 8 nucleotides matching TRBD1. Trimming cost V 5 bases and J 12 bases; bases outside gene matches: 14. Germline lookup yields CDR1 LNHDA and CDR2 SQIVND (reference sequence). The CDR3 covers 14 residues. The CDR3 protein is CASSPRTGRTFDTF. The DNA of the CDR3 is TGTGCCAGTAGTCCACGGACAGGGCGGACCTTCGACACCTTC.

The chain has TRBV9 and TRBJ1-5; no reliable D call. The CDR3 contains 14 residues. V lost 0 bases, J lost 7 bases, and 11 bases lay in between. Germline V CDR1 and CDR2: SGDLS, YYNGEE. The DNA of the CDR3 is TGTGCCAGCAGCGTAGGTAGTGGAGGGCAGCCCCAGCATTTT. Protein product: CASSVGSGGQPQHF.

The chain recombines TRBV7-9 with TRBJ2-3; TRBD1 agrees at 7 bases. This CDR3 has 15 amino acids. Germline CDR1 is SEHNR and CDR2 is FQNEAQ (reference sequence). After removal of 5 bases from V and 3 bases from J, the junction contained 8 bases not matched to a gene. The CDR3 sequence is CASSIRQGRTDTQYF. In nucleotides, the CDR3 is TGTGCCAGCAGCATTAGACAGGGACGTACAGATACGCAGTATTTT.

This CDR3 reads CASSFQGDDSPLHF. DNA of the CDR3: TGTGCCAGCAGCTTTCAGGGGGATGATTCACCCCTCCACTTT. The chain combines TRBV7-9 with TRBJ1-6; 7 nucleotides agree with TRBD1. V trimming: 3 bases; J trimming: 8 bases; junction bases outside the gene matches: 4. Germline V gene data show CDR1 as SEHNR and CDR2 as FQNEAQ (reference sequence). The CDR3 covers 14 residues.

This CDR3 reads CSVENNREFTF. The CDR3 nucleotides read TGCAGCGTTGAAAACAACAGGGAGTTCACCTTC. This chain uses TRBV29-1 with TRBJ1-2, with a possible D match to TRBD1 (6 bases). Trimming took off 2 bases at V and 13 bases at J, with 14 bases between the two ends. The CDR3 covers 11 residues. From germline, CDR1 is SQVTM and CDR2 ANQGSEA.